This TCR beta chain came from a study of cytomegalovirus exposure and HLA in healthy donors. As regards this clone: Its specificity is unknown.

The CDR3 has 12 residues. Study-wide results and limits: Later genetic work tied a missense DCLRE1C variant to beta-chain V and J trimming. Some V segments (TRBV6-2 and TRBV6-3 among them) were excluded as indistinguishable. About 87% or about 30% of the time was how often most TCR beta V segments were productive, according to an earlier analysis.

A multiplex PCR was run with 60 Vbeta primers and 13 Jbeta primers. The repertoire was sequenced with immunoSEQ multiplex PCR; TCRdb's copy has only in-frame clones and lacks some. The repertoire includes around 100,000 clones, approximately 70% of them detected once, and approximately 9.4% sits in the top ten. The chain joins TRBV21-1 to TRBJ2-7; whether TRBD2, the table's D call, matches the DNA was not checked. TRBV21-1 is flagged as a pseudogene. The clonotype was recovered from a man aged 25-45 years in good health and CMV-seropositive. Input material: PBMCs. The CDR3: CASKPPGGEQYV. The CDR3 nucleotides read TGTGCCAGCAAGCCCCCCGGAGGCGAGCAGTACGTC.